This T cell receptor beta chain was sequenced in a study of glioma-infiltrating T cells after dendritic cell vaccination. In germline, CDR1 is SEHNR, CDR2 FQNEAQ (reference sequence). This CDR3 region has 14 residues. Trimming took 5 bases from V and 2 from J; bases not matched to a gene: 3. TCRB CDR3 was amplified from 2 ug genomic DNA or less. Repertoires were generated with immunoSEQ multiplex PCR, while TCRdb's copy carries only in-frame clones and drops some. The data contain over 90,000 clones, approximately 80% of them seen just once; the ten biggest clones take up around 12%. Sequenced material: blood, taken before dendritic cell vaccination. The genes are TRBV7-9 and TRBJ1-3, with 7 bases that match TRBD1. This receptor was identified in a human donor with glioblastoma. The CDR3 here is CASSSDRAGNTIYF. The CDR3 DNA follows: TGTGCCAGCAGCAGCGACAGGGCTGGAAACACCATATATTTT.